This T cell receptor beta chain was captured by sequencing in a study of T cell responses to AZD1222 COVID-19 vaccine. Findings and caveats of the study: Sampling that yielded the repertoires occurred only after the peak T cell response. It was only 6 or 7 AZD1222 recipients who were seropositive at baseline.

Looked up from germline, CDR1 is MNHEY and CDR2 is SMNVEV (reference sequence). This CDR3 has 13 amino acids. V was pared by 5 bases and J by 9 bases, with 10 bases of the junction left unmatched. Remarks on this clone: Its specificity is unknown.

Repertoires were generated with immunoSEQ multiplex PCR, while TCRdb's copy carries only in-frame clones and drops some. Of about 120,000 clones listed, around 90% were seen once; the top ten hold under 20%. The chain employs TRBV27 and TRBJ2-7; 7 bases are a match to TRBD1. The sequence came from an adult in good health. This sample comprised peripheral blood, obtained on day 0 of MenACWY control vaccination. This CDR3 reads CASSPWTGKGQYF. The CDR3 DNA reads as TGTGCCAGCAGTCCCTGGACAGGAAAAGGGCAGTACTTC.